These 25 T cell receptor beta chains originate from one sample sequenced in a study of metastatic and nonmetastatic thyroid tumors. Nobody among the patients had been given any treatment before thyroid surgery. TCRdb redid the clone calls on the PCR reads using MiXCR. The table records roughly 30,000 clones, roughly 10% of them present only once. The material sequenced was blood. All receptors derive from a female donor with papillary thyroid cancer or a benign thyroid nodule (not recorded which). Some clones in this sample may be carry-over from other donors' samples.

This chain uses TRBV19 with TRBJ2-1; TRBD2 might be the D (6 bases). CDR3 length equals 14 residues. V lost 3 bases and J 0 bases, leaving 6 bases between the germline ends. Germline V lookup: CDR1 LNHDA, CDR2 SQIVND (reference sequence). The CDR3 DNA is TGTGCCAGTAGTATGGGGGGCTCCTACAATGAGCAGTTCTTC. Its protein is CASSMGGSYNEQFF.

To note about this clone: This could be a read error, since a much larger clone is one nucleotide away. The rearrangement uses TRBV29-1 and TRBJ2-5; no clear D. CDR3 size: 13 residues. The germline CDR1 and CDR2 sequences are SQVTM and ANQGSEA. With 7 bases removed from V and 1 base from J, the gap between germline ends came to 13 bases. CDR3 loop: CSGCLLRQETQYF. The DNA of the CDR3 is TGCAGCGGGTGCTTATTACGCCAAGAGACCCAGTACTTC.

This clone was seen ten or more times. The chain has TRBV20-1 and TRBJ2-2; either TRBD1 or TRBD2 may fit D (7 bases each). Looked up from germline, CDR1 is DFQATT and CDR2 is SNEGSKA (reference sequence). V gave up 6 bases and J gave up 5 bases, with 19 bases separating them. The CDR3 spans 15 residues. CDR3 sequence: CSAPLQGGRTGELFF. The CDR3, as DNA: TGCAGTGCCCCACTTCAGGGGGGGAGGACCGGGGAGCTGTTTTTT.

This clone has at least ten counts. A read error may be the cause here, since a much bigger clone is one base away. V and J are TRBV12-3 or TRBV12-4 and TRBJ2-5; D perhaps matches TRBD2 (5 bases). CDR3 length: 14 residues. The DNA of the CDR3 is TGTGCCAGCAGTTTCCTGGGCCGGTGGGAGACCCAGCACTTC. As protein: CASSFLGRWETQHF.

Many counts were recorded for this clone. The CDR3 DNA reads TGTGCCAGCAGCTTAAAACAACTCATGAACACTGAAGCTTTCTTT. Residues: CASSLKQLMNTEAFF. The chain combines TRBV13 with TRBJ1-1, with D hard to call. The V end was cut by 2 bases, the J end by 0 bases, with 10 bases between. Germline V gene data show CDR1 as PRHDT and CDR2 as FYEKMQ (reference sequence). CDR3 size: 15 residues.

This clone was seen ten or more times. The V and J genes are TRBV10-3 and TRBJ2-7, with 7 bases fitting TRBD1. CDR3 size: 13 residues. V lost 3 bases, J lost 2 bases, and 1 base stayed unmatched. CDR1 ENHRY and CDR2 SYGVKD come from the germline V gene. The CDR3 is CAISDGTAYEQYF. The CDR3 DNA follows: TGTGCCATCAGTGACGGGACAGCCTACGAGCAGTACTTC.

This clone was counted ten times or more. With a much larger clone just one base away, this may be a read error. In nucleotides, the CDR3 is TGTGCCAGCGGGGGGGGCAGGGCCCTAGGAGGGGCCAACGTCCTGACTTTC. Translated: CASGGGRALGGANVLTF. The rearrangement links TRBV12-3 or TRBV12-4 to TRBJ2-6; possibly TRBD2 for D (7 bases). This CDR3 comprises 17 residues. V gave up 8 bases and J gave up 4 bases, with 21 bases separating them.

This clone was detected a few times. The chain joins TRBV5-6 to TRBJ1-5; 8 nucleotides agree with TRBD1. V trimming: 5 bases; J trimming: 7 bases; junction bases outside the gene matches: 14. Germline V gene data show CDR1 as SGHDT and CDR2 as YYEEEE. The CDR3 contains 16 residues. The CDR3 is CASRVVRGRSRQPQHF. Here the CDR3 DNA reads TGTGCCAGCAGAGTCGTCAGGGGGCGCAGCAGGCAGCCCCAGCATTTT.

This clone was counted between two and nine times. The chain is built from TRBV6-1 and TRBJ1-2; a weak D match, TRBD1 (6 bases). This CDR3 spans 13 amino acids. V was clipped by 5 bases and J by 6 bases, with 13 bases between them. Germline V lookup: CDR1 MNHNS, CDR2 SASEGT. The CDR3 sequence is CASSPGVVDGYTF. CDR3 coding DNA: TGTGCCAGCAGTCCAGGGGTCGTTGATGGCTACACCTTC.

This clone was observed many times. CDR3 protein: CSARMRGTGNNSPLHF. CDR3 DNA: TGCAGTGCTAGAATGAGGGGGACAGGGAATAATTCACCCCTCCACTTT. The chain couples TRBV20-1 to TRBJ1-6; the match to TRBD1 covers 9 bases. The CDR3 is made up of 16 amino acids. Trimming at V came to 2 bases and at J to 5 bases, leaving 7 bases not matched to a gene. From germline, CDR1 is DFQATT and CDR2 SNEGSKA (reference sequence).

This clone showed up many times. This sequence joins TRBV11-2 and TRBJ1-1, with 12 bases identical to TRBD1. The CDR3 has 19 amino acids. The V gene's germline CDR1 is SGHAT and CDR2 FQNNGV. J gave up 1 base and V 1 base, and 10 bases lay outside the gene matches. CDR3 sequence: CASSLVSGTGGRGNTEAFF. CDR3 in DNA: TGTGCCAGCAGCTTAGTCTCCGGGACAGGGGGCCGCGGGAACACTGAAGCTTTCTTT.

In this sample, this clone turned up a few times. This chain links TRBV6-1 with TRBJ2-7; TRBD1 aligns across 9 bases. Per germline, CDR1 MNHNS and CDR2 SASEGT. Germline trimming cut 10 bases from V and 4 bases from J; bases unmatched to any gene: 14. The CDR3 has 15 residues. The CDR3: CATDNNWGQGYEQYF. Here the CDR3 DNA reads TGTGCCACCGACAACAATTGGGGACAGGGTTACGAGCAGTACTTC.

This clone was counted at least ten times. Other DNA sequences within the sample encode an identical CDR3. The CDR3 DNA follows: TGTGCTAGTTCCGGGACAGGGGGGACCTACAATGAGCAGTTCTTC. This encodes CASSGTGGTYNEQFF. The V call is TRBV12-5, the J call TRBJ2-1, with TRBD1 identical over 11 bases. CDR3 size: 15 residues. The germline V gene has CDR1 LGHNT and CDR2 FRNRAP. The J segment lost 2 bases and the V segment lost 8 bases, leaving 5 bases of the junction unmatched.

The sample holds many counts of this clone. The gene calls are TRBV24-1 and TRBJ2-2; perhaps TRBD1 as D (6 bases). Germline V gene sequence: CDR1 KGHDR, CDR2 SFDVKD. This CDR3 is built from 15 residues. The germline V and J ends were trimmed by 7 bases and 1 base, with 12 bases remaining between them. The CDR3 sequence: CATRGARGNTGELFF. The CDR3 DNA follows: TGTGCCACCAGGGGGGCCAGGGGGAACACCGGGGAGCTGTTTTTT.

This clone was counted ten times or more. The same CDR3 can be traced to other DNA sequences in this sample. The rearrangement joins TRBV7-9 to TRBJ1-5; D unresolved. This CDR3 spans 12 amino acids. Germline loops: CDR1 SEHNR, CDR2 FQNEAQ (reference sequence). Deletions cut 1 base from V and 2 bases from J, with 0 bases between. The CDR3 sequence: CASSLGNQPQHF. The CDR3 DNA sequence: TGTGCCAGCAGCTTAGGCAATCAGCCCCAGCATTTT.

At least ten counts were recorded for this clone. The chain carries TRBV12-3 or TRBV12-4 and TRBJ2-7; TRBD2 matches at 11 bases. This CDR3 is 15 amino acids long. Trimming removed 1 base from V and 4 bases from J; junction bases left unmatched: 3. CDR3 DNA sequence: TGTGCCAGCAGTTTAGGACTAGCGGGATTTTACGAGCAGTACTTC. Amino acid sequence: CASSLGLAGFYEQYF.

This clone was recorded many times. With a much larger clone just one base away, this may be a read error. The sample contains more than one DNA sequence encoding this CDR3. The J gene is TRBJ2-2, the V gene TRBV4-3, with 12 bases identical to TRBD2. The ends lost 2 bases at V and 0 bases at J; junction bases unmatched: 4. The CDR3 contains 18 residues. Germline V gene lookup returns CDR1 LGHNA and CDR2 YSLEER. DNA for the CDR3: TGCGCCAGCAGCCAACAACTAGCGGGGGGACCGAACACCGGGGAGCTGTTTTTT. As protein: CASSQQLAGGPNTGELFF.

This clone was found many times. This chain connects TRBV14 to TRBJ2-2; maybe TRBD2 (5 bases). The ends were cut back, 4 bases at V and 5 bases at J, with 11 bases in the middle. The CDR3 runs 14 residues. Germline lookup yields CDR1 SGHDN and CDR2 FVKESK. DNA for the CDR3: TGTGCCAGCAGCCCCGACTACCAAACCGGGGAGCTGTTTTTT. Protein product: CASSPDYQTGELFF.

This clone was detected many times. The chain joins TRBV6-1 to TRBJ2-2, with D possibly being TRBD1 or TRBD2 (5 bases each). Trimming pared 7 bases from V and 6 bases from J, leaving 15 bases between. The CDR3 spans 14 residues. CDR1 and CDR2 from the germline V gene are MNHNS and SASEGT. The CDR3 region has the DNA TGTGCCAGCACTCCACGGAGAGGGGCCGGGGAGCTGTTTTTT. Its protein product is CASTPRRGAGELFF.

In this sample, this clone turned up many times. The rearrangement links TRBV14 to TRBJ2-3, with a weak D call TRBD2 (6 bases). V was clipped by 0 bases and J by 8 bases, with 18 bases between them. Germline values: CDR1 SGHDN, CDR2 FVKESK. CDR3 length: 16 residues. DNA of the CDR3: TGTGCCAGCAGCCAAGAGCGGGAAGGTCGGGGAGGTACGCAGTATTTT. This translates into CASSQEREGRGGTQYF.

This clone was seen ten or more times. V usage is TRBV5-6 and J usage is TRBJ2-7; 7 bases match TRBD2. The CDR3 length is 15 residues. CDR1 and CDR2 (germline): SGHDT, YYEEEE. Trimming took 2 bases from V and 3 from J; bases not matched to a gene: 8. In DNA form, the CDR3 reads TGTGCCAGCAGCTTAAAAGCTAGCGGCTACTACGAGCAGTACTTC. Translated: CASSLKASGYYEQYF. Full variable domain (rest looked up from reference TRBV5-6 and TRBJ2-7): DAGVTQSPTHLIKTRGQQVTLRCSPKSGHDTVSWYQQALGQGPQFIFQYYEEEERQRGNFPDRFSGHQFPNYSSELNVNALLLGDSALYLCASSLKASGYYEQYFGPGTRLTVT.

This clone was observed at least ten times. This sequence joins TRBV7-2 and TRBJ2-1; unclear D gene. CDR3 length: 13 residues. V gave up 4 bases and J gave up 5 bases, with 9 bases separating them. Germline V lookup: CDR1 SGHTA, CDR2 FQGNSA. Written as DNA, the CDR3 is TGTGCCAGCAGCTCGCGTGCCGACAATGAGCAGTTCTTC. Residues: CASSSRADNEQFF.

This sequence joins TRBV28 and TRBJ2-7; TRBD1 is a possible D gene (5 bases). Trimming shortened V by 7 bases and J by 5 bases, and 15 bases separated the two germline ends. The CDR3 spans 13 residues. CDR1 is MDHEN and CDR2 is SYDVKM in the germline V gene. CDR3 residues: CASNSPGIDEQYF. CDR3 nucleotides: TGTGCCAGCAACAGTCCAGGGATCGACGAGCAGTACTTC.

Note on this clone: This likely comes from a read error, as the CDR3 has no conserved phenylalanine or tryptophan at its end. The rearrangement links TRBV10-3 to TRBJ1-1; unclear D gene. Looked up from germline, CDR1 is ENHRY and CDR2 is SYGVKD. This CDR3 region has 12 residues. The CDR3 DNA reads TGTGCCATCAGTCGGGTGAACACTGACGCTTTCTAT. This encodes CAISRVNTDAFY.

This clone was recorded a few times. The CDR3 DNA reads TGCAGCGGAAGAGGCTCCGGAAACACCATATATTTT. Its translation is CSGRGSGNTIYF. The chain links TRBV29-1 to TRBJ1-3; no definite D call. The CDR3 spans 12 residues. CDR1 and CDR2 (germline): SQVTM, ANQGSEA. Trimming left V 7 bases short and J 4 bases short, with 11 bases between.